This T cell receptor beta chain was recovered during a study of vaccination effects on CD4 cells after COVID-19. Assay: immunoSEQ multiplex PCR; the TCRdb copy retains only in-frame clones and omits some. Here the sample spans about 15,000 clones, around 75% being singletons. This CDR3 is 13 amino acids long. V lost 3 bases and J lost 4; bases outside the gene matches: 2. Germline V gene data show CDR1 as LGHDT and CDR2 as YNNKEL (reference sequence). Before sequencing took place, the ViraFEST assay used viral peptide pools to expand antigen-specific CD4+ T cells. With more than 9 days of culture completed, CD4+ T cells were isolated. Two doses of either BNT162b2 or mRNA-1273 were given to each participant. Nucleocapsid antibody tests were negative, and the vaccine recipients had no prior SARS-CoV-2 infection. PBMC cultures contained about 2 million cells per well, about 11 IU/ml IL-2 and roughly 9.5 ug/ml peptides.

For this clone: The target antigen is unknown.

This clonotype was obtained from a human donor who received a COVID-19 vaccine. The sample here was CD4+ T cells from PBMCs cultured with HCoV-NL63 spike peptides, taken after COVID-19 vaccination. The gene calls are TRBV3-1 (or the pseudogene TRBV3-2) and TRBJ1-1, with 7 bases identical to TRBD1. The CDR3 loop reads CASSHTGATEAFF. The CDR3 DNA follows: TGTGCCAGCAGCCATACAGGGGCCACTGAAGCTTTCTTT.